A selection of T cell receptor beta chains follows, all from one sample in a study of T cell responses to AZD1222 COVID-19 vaccine. The method was immunoSEQ multiplex PCR; TCRdb's version includes in-frame clones alone and lacks a portion of them. The sample includes 90,000 to 130,000 clones, more than 70% of them seen just once. The starting material was peripheral blood, obtained on day 0 of MenACWY control vaccination. The receptors come from an adult in good health. The CDR3 runs from the conserved cysteine through the conserved F or W. A D gene is named only where the DNA matches it firmly. Clone size is given for some rows only: seen once, a few or many times, or a class if the clone is expanded.

d_call j_call v_call clone_size cdr3_aa cdr3_nt
NA TRBJ1-1 TRBV6-2/TRBV6-3 NA CASSYQRGTEAFF TGTGCCAGCAGCTATCAGAGAGGCACTGAAGCTTTCTTT
TRBD1 TRBJ1-2 TRBV27 NA CASSSPGQGDSYTF TGTGCCAGCAGTTCCCCCGGACAGGGTGATAGCTACACCTTC
NA TRBJ1-6 TRBV6-5 NA CASSQQGGPLHF TGTGCCAGCAGTCAACAGGGAGGACCCCTCCACTTT
NA TRBJ2-5 TRBV28 NA CASSLFRNQETQYF TGTGCCAGCAGTTTATTCAGGAACCAAGAGACCCAGTACTTC
TRBD1 TRBJ1-2 TRBV24-1 NA CATSGGRTGRDYGYTF TGTGCCACCAGTGGGGGTAGGACAGGGAGGGACTATGGCTACACCTTC
NA TRBJ1-5 TRBV18 NA CASSLSQDQPQHF TGTGCCAGCTCACTCAGCCAAGATCAGCCCCAGCATTTT
TRBD2 TRBJ2-1 TRBV5-1 NA CASSPGLAGHEQFF TGCGCCAGCAGCCCCGGACTAGCGGGGCATGAGCAGTTCTTC
NA TRBJ1-2 TRBV4-1 once CASSHRGTREGPPSF TGCGCCAGCAGCCACCGGGGAACGAGGGAGGGGCCCCCGTCATTC
TRBD2 TRBJ2-2 TRBV5-4 once CASSLGLVDTGELFF TGTGCCAGCAGCCTGGGACTAGTAGACACCGGGGAGCTGTTTTTT
NA TRBJ1-6 TRBV6-5 NA CASSRQSGTGALHF TGTGCCAGCAGTCGACAGAGTGGGACTGGGGCCCTCCACTTT
NA TRBJ2-1 TRBV2 NA CASQSGDSYNEQFF TGTGCCAGCCAGTCAGGGGATTCCTACAATGAGCAGTTCTTC
TRBD1 TRBJ1-2 TRBV4-3 once CASSQLGTGDGYTF TGCGCCAGCAGCCAGCTGGGGACAGGCGATGGCTACACCTTC
NA TRBJ2-1 TRBV28 NA CASSFGEQFF TGTGCCAGCAGTTTTGGTGAGCAGTTCTTC
NA TRBJ1-6 TRBV7-2 NA CASSLGQGKGIYNSPLHF TGTGCCAGCAGCTTAGGTCAGGGGAAAGGGATCTATAATTCACCCCTCCACTTT
TRBD2 TRBJ2-3 TRBV5-1 NA CASSLSGGSDTQYF TGCGCCAGCAGCCTAAGCGGGGGGTCAGATACGCAGTATTTT